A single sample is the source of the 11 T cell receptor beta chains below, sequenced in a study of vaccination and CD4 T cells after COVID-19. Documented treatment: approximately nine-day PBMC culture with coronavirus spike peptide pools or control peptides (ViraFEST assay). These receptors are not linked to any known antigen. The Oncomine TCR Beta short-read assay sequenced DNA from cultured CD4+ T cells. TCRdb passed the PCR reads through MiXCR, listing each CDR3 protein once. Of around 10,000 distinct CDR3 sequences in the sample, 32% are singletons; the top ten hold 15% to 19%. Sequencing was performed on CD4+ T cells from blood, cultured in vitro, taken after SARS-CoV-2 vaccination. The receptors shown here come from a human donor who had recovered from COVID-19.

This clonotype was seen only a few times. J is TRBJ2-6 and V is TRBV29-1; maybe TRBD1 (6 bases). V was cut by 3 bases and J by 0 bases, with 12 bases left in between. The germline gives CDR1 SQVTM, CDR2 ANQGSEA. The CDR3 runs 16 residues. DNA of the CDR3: TGCAGCGTTGAGGACAGCCTTTACTCTGGGGCCAACGTCCTGACTTTC. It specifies CSVEDSLYSGANVLTF.

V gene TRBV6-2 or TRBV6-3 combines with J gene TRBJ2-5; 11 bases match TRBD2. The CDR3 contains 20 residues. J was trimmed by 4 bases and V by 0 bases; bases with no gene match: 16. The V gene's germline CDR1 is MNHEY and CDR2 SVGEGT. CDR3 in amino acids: CASSYSLKDLSGRAGETQYF. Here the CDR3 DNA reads TGTGCCAGCAGTTACTCGTTGAAGGACCTTAGCGGGAGGGCCGGAGAGACCCAGTACTTC.

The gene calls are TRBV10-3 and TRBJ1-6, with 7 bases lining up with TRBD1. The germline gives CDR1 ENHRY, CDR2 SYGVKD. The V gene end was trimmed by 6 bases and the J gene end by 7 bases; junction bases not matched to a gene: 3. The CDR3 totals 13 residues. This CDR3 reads CAIRGTENSPLHF. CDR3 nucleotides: TGTGCCATCAGGGGGACAGAAAATTCACCCCTCCACTTT.

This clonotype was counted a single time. The CDR3 bases are TGTGCCAGCAGCTTGGCGACTAGCGGGAGGCGTCCCGGGGAGCTGTTTTTT. It translates to CASSLATSGRRPGELFF. The chain carries TRBV5-4 and TRBJ2-2, with 13 bases that match TRBD2. Trimming removed 0 bases from V and 6 bases from J; junction bases left unmatched: 5. The CDR3 has 17 amino acids. Germline loops: CDR1 SGHNT, CDR2 YYREEE (reference sequence). Full variable domain (rest looked up from reference TRBV5-4 and TRBJ2-2): ETGVTQSPTHLIKTRGQQVTLRCSSQSGHNTVSWYQQALGQGPQFIFQYYREEENGRGNFPPRFSGLQFPNYSSELNVNALELDDSALYLCASSLATSGRRPGELFFGEGSRLTVL.

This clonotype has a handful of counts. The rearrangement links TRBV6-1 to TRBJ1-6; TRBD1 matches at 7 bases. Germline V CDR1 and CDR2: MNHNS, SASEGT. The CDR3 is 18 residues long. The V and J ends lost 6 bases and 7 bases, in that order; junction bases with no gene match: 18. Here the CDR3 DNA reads TGTGCCAGCAGCAAAACAGGGGCTCGGGGGGCCGCCAATTCACCCCTCCACTTT. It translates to CASSKTGARGAANSPLHF.

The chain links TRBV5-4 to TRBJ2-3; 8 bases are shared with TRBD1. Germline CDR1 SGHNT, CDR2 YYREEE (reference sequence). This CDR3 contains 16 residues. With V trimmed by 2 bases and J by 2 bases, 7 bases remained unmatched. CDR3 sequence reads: CASSLKWTGSTDTQYF. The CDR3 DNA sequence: TGTGCCAGCAGCTTAAAATGGACAGGGTCCACAGATACGCAGTATTTT.

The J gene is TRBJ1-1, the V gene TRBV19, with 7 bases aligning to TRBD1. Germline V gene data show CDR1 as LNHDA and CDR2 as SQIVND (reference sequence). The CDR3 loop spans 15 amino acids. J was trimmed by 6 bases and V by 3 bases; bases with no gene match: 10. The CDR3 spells CASSISVTGTSEAFF. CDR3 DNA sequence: TGTGCCAGTAGTATTAGTGTGACAGGGACTTCTGAAGCTTTCTTT.

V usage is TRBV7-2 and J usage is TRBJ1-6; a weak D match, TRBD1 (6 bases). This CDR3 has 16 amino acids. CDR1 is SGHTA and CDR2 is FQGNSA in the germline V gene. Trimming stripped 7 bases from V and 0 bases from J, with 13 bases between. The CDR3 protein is CASKRQESSYNSPLHF. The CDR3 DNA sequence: TGTGCCAGCAAAAGACAGGAGAGCTCCTATAATTCACCCCTCCACTTT.

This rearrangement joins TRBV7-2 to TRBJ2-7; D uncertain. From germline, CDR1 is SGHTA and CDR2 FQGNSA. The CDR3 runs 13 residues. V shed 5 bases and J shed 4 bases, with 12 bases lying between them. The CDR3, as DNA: TGTGCCAGCAGCCCCGAAGGTCGGTACGAGCAGTACTTC. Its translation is CASSPEGRYEQYF.

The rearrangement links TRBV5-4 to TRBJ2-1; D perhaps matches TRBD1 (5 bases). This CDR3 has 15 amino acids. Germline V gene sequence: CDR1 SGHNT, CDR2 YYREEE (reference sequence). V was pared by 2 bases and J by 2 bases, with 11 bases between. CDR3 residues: CASSFGQQAYNEQFF. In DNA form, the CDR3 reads TGTGCCAGCAGCTTCGGACAACAAGCCTACAATGAGCAGTTCTTC.

CDR3 in amino acids: CASSPTRDVYEQFF. CDR3 nucleotides: TGTGCCAGCAGCCCTACGCGGGATGTGTATGAGCAGTTCTTC. The V call is TRBV7-9, the J call TRBJ2-1; D may be TRBD2 (6 bases). Germline-derived CDR1 and CDR2 are SEHNR and FQNEAQ (reference sequence). The CDR3 is 14 amino acids. V dropped 5 bases and J dropped 8 bases, with 16 bases sitting between them.